Presented here are 31 T cell receptor beta chains from one specimen sequenced in a study of T cells after yellow fever vaccination. In TCRdb, the 5' RACE reads were re-called with MiXCR into one record per CDR3 protein. The table has about 58,000 distinct CDR3 sequences, around 6.9% seen once. The sample here was CD8+ T cells sorted from PBMCs, taken on the day of the first yellow fever vaccination. The receptors shown here come from a man between 18 and 35 years old who received the YFV17D yellow fever vaccine.

This rearrangement joins TRBV7-2 to TRBJ1-2, with TRBD1 as a possible D gene (5 bases). V was shortened by 5 bases and J by 8 bases, with 18 bases between the two germline ends. The CDR3 contains 14 residues. Germline V gene data show CDR1 as SGHTA and CDR2 as FQGNSA. The CDR3 nucleotides read TGTGCCAGCAGCGGGTCTGGAGGGGCGGGAGGCTACACCTTC. Translation: CASSGSGGAGGYTF.

The gene calls are TRBV2 and TRBJ1-5, with 12 nucleotides matching TRBD1. Trimming at V came to 6 bases and at J to 6 bases, leaving 6 bases not matched to a gene. Germline V gene data show CDR1 as SNHLY and CDR2 as FYNNEI. This CDR3 region has 15 residues. CDR3 sequence reads: CASRPGQGAIQPQHF. CDR3 coding DNA: TGTGCCAGCAGGCCGGGACAGGGGGCGATTCAGCCCCAGCATTTT.

This clonotype was seen many times. J is TRBJ1-5 and V is TRBV9, with 9 bases fitting TRBD1. In germline, CDR1 is SGDLS, CDR2 YYNGEE. V lost 3 bases to trimming and J lost 7 bases; unmatched junction nucleotides: 5. This CDR3 region has 14 residues. The CDR3 sequence is CASSASTGGQPQHF. CDR3 in DNA: TGTGCCAGCAGCGCATCGACAGGGGGGCAGCCCCAGCATTTT.

In this sample, this clonotype turned up many times. V gene TRBV20-1 combines with J gene TRBJ2-3; 9 bases align to TRBD2. Trimming took 2 bases from V and 5 from J; bases not matched to a gene: 14. Germline V gene lookup returns CDR1 DFQATT and CDR2 SNEGSKA (reference sequence). The CDR3 runs to 17 residues. CDR3 DNA sequence: TGCAGTGCTAGACCTTGGCTCCGCGGGGGGGACGTAGATACGCAGTATTTT. Amino acid sequence: CSARPWLRGGDVDTQYF.

At least ten counts were recorded for this clonotype. The chain recombines TRBV21-1 with TRBJ2-3; the table's D gene call, TRBD1, was not cross checked with the DNA. TRBV21-1 is a pseudogene. This CDR3 contains 19 residues. CDR3: CASSKEGSGTTHTADTQYF. For the CDR3, the DNA is TGTGCCAGCAGCAAAGAAGGCTCGGGGACAACACACACAGCAGATACGCAGTATTTT.

The V gene is TRBV14, the J gene TRBJ1-6, with unresolved D. The V and J ends lost 0 bases and 6 bases respectively, with 6 bases between them. The germline V gene has CDR1 SGHDN and CDR2 FVKESK. The CDR3 consists of 14 residues. The CDR3: CASSQEWGNSPLHF. DNA for the CDR3: TGTGCCAGCAGCCAAGAGTGGGGTAATTCACCCCTCCACTTT.

This clonotype was counted many times. The chain links TRBV15 to TRBJ1-5; D remains ambiguous. In germline, CDR1 is LNHNV, CDR2 YYDKDF (reference sequence). There are 15 residues in the CDR3. The germline V and J ends were trimmed by 8 bases and 0 bases, with 14 bases remaining between them. The CDR3 DNA follows: TGTGCCACCGCGACTGAAAGGTATAGCAATCAGCCCCAGCATTTT. This sequence encodes CATATERYSNQPQHF.

This clonotype showed up many times. This chain uses TRBV20-1 with TRBJ1-6, with 7 bases that match TRBD1. Unmatched junction bases numbered 8, after V lost 6 bases and J lost 12 bases. CDR3 size: 12 residues. From germline, CDR1 is DFQATT and CDR2 SNEGSKA (reference sequence). CDR3 coding DNA: TGCAGTGCCCACAGGGGAGGGGAACCCCTCCACTTT. Amino acid sequence: CSAHRGGEPLHF.

Many counts were recorded for this clonotype. The rearrangement uses TRBV6-1 and TRBJ2-3, with 11 bases that match TRBD2. The CDR3 length is 15 residues. CDR1 MNHNS and CDR2 SASEGT come from the germline V gene. Trimming at V came to 5 bases and at J to 3 bases, leaving 4 bases not matched to a gene. CDR3 bases: TGTGCCAGCAGTCATAGCGGGGGGGAAACAGATACGCAGTATTTT. Its protein is CASSHSGGETDTQYF.

This sequence joins TRBV4-1 and TRBJ2-3; 10 bases fit TRBD2. The junction had 7 bases not matched to a gene; V was cut back by 1 base and J by 0 bases. Germline-derived CDR1 and CDR2 are MGHRA and YSYEKL. The CDR3 loop spans 18 amino acids. Written as DNA, the CDR3 is TGCGCCAGCAGCCAAGTCGCTAGCGGGGGCCCTAGCACAGATACGCAGTATTTT. Translated, it gives CASSQVASGGPSTDTQYF.

This clonotype has only a few counts. The V gene is TRBV5-1, the J gene TRBJ2-3, with unresolved D. This CDR3 has 14 residues. Trimming shortened V by 0 bases and J by 0 bases, and 5 bases separated the two germline ends. The germline V gene encodes CDR1 SGHRS and CDR2 YFSETQ. Written as DNA, the CDR3 is TGCGCCAGCAGCTTGGGGCAAAGCACAGATACGCAGTATTTT. Translation gives CASSLGQSTDTQYF. The full variable domain, rest sourced from reference TRBV5-1 and TRBJ2-3, is KAGVTQTPRYLIKTRGQQVTLSCSPISGHRSVSWYQQTPGQGLQFLFEYFSETQRNKGNFPGRFSGRQFSNSRSEMNVSTLELGDSALYLCASSLGQSTDTQYFGPGTRLTVL.

This clonotype showed up many times. The J gene is TRBJ1-1, the V gene TRBV9, with 7 nucleotides matching TRBD1. Trimming cost V 0 bases and J 8 bases; bases outside gene matches: 4. The V gene's germline CDR1 is SGDLS and CDR2 YYNGEE. There are 13 residues in the CDR3. Here the CDR3 reads CASSVGSRGEAFF. In DNA, the CDR3 is TGTGCCAGCAGCGTAGGGTCCAGGGGGGAAGCTTTCTTT.

This clonotype was counted a few times. The chain combines TRBV29-1 with TRBJ2-2; possible D gene TRBD1, 7 bases. CDR1 SQVTM and CDR2 ANQGSEA come from the germline V gene. Trimming shortened V by 3 bases and J by 7 bases, and 12 bases separated the two germline ends. The CDR3 consists of 13 residues. This chain's CDR3 is CSVEGRGVGELFF. CDR3 nucleotides: TGCAGCGTTGAGGGCAGGGGGGTCGGGGAGCTGTTTTTT.

In this sample, this clonotype turned up many times. The genes are TRBV12-3 or TRBV12-4 and TRBJ2-3; D is perhaps TRBD2 (6 bases). Trimming removed 6 bases at V and 5 bases at J, with 15 bases between. CDR3 length: 14 residues. The CDR3 nucleotides read TGTGCCAGCAGCCCTCTTGGAGGGAAAGATACGCAGTATTTT. This translates into CASSPLGGKDTQYF.

This clonotype was picked up many times. The rearrangement joins TRBV7-9 to TRBJ2-7; no definite D call. Germline values: CDR1 SEHNR, CDR2 FQNEAQ (reference sequence). The CDR3 totals 14 residues. V lost 5 bases and J 2 bases, leaving 13 bases between the germline ends. CDR3 DNA: TGTGCCAGCAGCCCCCAATCTGTCGCCTACGAGCAGTACTTC. This translates into CASSPQSVAYEQYF.

V usage is TRBV6-1 and J usage is TRBJ1-5; D remains unclear. Between the trimmed V and J ends, which lost 3 bases and 5 bases, there was a span of 17 bases. This CDR3 is 16 amino acids long. Germline V gene lookup returns CDR1 MNHNS and CDR2 SASEGT. The CDR3 DNA reads as TGTGCCAGCAGTGAGGGTTCTCCGACCTCTTATCAGCCCCAGCATTTT. As protein: CASSEGSPTSYQPQHF.

This clonotype has a count of ten or more. The chain is built from TRBV6-4 and TRBJ2-1; TRBD2 agrees at 10 bases. Germline-derived CDR1 and CDR2 are MRHNA and SNTAGT. The CDR3 totals 15 residues. V lost 3 bases to trimming and J lost 4 bases; unmatched junction nucleotides: 3. The CDR3 sequence: CASSEKAGGYNEQFF. CDR3 DNA sequence: TGTGCCAGCAGTGAAAAAGCGGGGGGGTACAATGAGCAGTTCTTC.

At least ten counts were recorded for this clonotype. V and J are TRBV6-2 or TRBV6-3 and TRBJ2-3; the D gene is possibly TRBD2 (7 bases). CDR1 and CDR2 (germline): MNHEY, SVGEGT. The CDR3 loop spans 11 amino acids. Trimming stripped 5 bases from V and 9 bases from J, with 9 bases between. Here the CDR3 reads CASSRGATQYF. CDR3 bases: TGTGCCAGCAGTCGGGGGGCAACGCAGTATTTT.

A few counts support this clonotype. The V call is TRBV29-1, the J call TRBJ2-1; 12 bases are shared with TRBD2. Germline loops: CDR1 SQVTM, CDR2 ANQGSEA. The CDR3 covers 12 residues. Losses at the gene ends were 7 bases for V and 9 bases for J; bases not matched to a gene: 4. The CDR3 loop reads CSGRLAGVEQFF. The CDR3 DNA reads as TGCAGCGGGCGACTAGCGGGGGTTGAGCAGTTCTTC.

This sequence joins TRBV7-2 and TRBJ2-1; possible D gene TRBD2, 7 bases. There are 15 residues in the CDR3. V lost 0 bases to trimming and J lost 7 bases, with 13 bases between them. Germline loops: CDR1 SGHTA, CDR2 FQGNSA. In DNA, the CDR3 is TGTGCCAGCAGCTTAGCGGGGGGGGCATGGAATGAGCAGTTCTTC. Translated, it gives CASSLAGGAWNEQFF.

The sample holds many counts of this clonotype. The CDR3 loop reads CASRTGVGTEAFF. DNA for the CDR3: TGTGCCAGCAGGACAGGGGTGGGGACTGAAGCTTTCTTT. The chain couples TRBV12-3 or TRBV12-4 to TRBJ1-1; 8 bases are a match to TRBD1. Losses at the gene ends were 6 bases for V and 5 bases for J; bases not matched to a gene: 5. This CDR3 is 13 amino acids long.

The chain joins TRBV11-2 to TRBJ2-7; no firm D call. Trimming took 3 bases from V and 3 from J, leaving 18 bases between them. Germline V CDR1 and CDR2: SGHAT, FQNNGV. This CDR3 has 16 amino acids. In DNA, the CDR3 is TGTGCCAGCAGCTTTATTACCACCCTTGACCACTACGAGCAGTACTTC. Translating it yields CASSFITTLDHYEQYF.

In its sample, this clonotype was seen many times. V gene TRBV19 combines with J gene TRBJ2-7; 8 nucleotides line up with TRBD1. V was pared by 1 base and J by 9 bases, with 5 bases of the junction left unmatched. CDR3 length equals 13 residues. CDR1 LNHDA and CDR2 SQIVND come from the germline V gene (reference sequence). CDR3 loop: CASSIATGGVQYV. In nucleotides, the CDR3 is TGTGCCAGTAGTATAGCCACAGGGGGAGTGCAGTACGTC.

In this sample, this clonotype turned up many times. The chain recombines TRBV15 with TRBJ1-5, with TRBD1 as a possible D gene (6 bases). V was shortened by 0 bases and J by 4 bases, with 10 bases between the two germline ends. The CDR3 is 15 residues long. CDR1 is LNHNV and CDR2 is YYDKDF in the germline V gene (reference sequence). The CDR3 nucleotides read TGTGCCACCAGCAGAGATTTGGGGGCAAATCAGCCCCAGCATTTT. Protein product: CATSRDLGANQPQHF.

This clonotype has just a few counts. J is TRBJ2-1 and V is TRBV7-9; D assignment may be TRBD1 or TRBD2 (5 bases each). Germline V CDR1 and CDR2: SEHNR, FQNEAQ (reference sequence). V was pared by 7 bases and J by 5 bases, with 15 bases between. This CDR3 spans 14 amino acids. The CDR3 spells CASKLTGLDNEQFF. CDR3 DNA sequence: TGTGCCAGCAAGCTGACGGGGCTTGACAATGAGCAGTTCTTC.

This clonotype was counted only a few times. The chain couples TRBV5-1 to TRBJ1-1, with no clear D. V was cut by 8 bases and J by 8 bases, with 19 bases left in between. The CDR3 is made up of 13 amino acids. Germline V gene sequence: CDR1 SGHRS, CDR2 YFSETQ. The CDR3 region has the DNA TGCGCCAGTAAACCGGGCCTAAAGTCGGAAGCTTTCTTT. It specifies CASKPGLKSEAFF.

There are many counts of this clonotype. The CDR3 sequence: CSAIPAGAQETQYF. CDR3 sequence (DNA): TGCAGCGCGATACCCGCGGGGGCCCAAGAGACCCAGTACTTC. The gene calls are TRBV29-1 and TRBJ2-5; the D gene is possibly TRBD2 (7 bases). The CDR3 consists of 14 residues. V lost 7 bases and J lost 1, with 16 bases in between. Germline V gene data show CDR1 as SQVTM and CDR2 as ANQGSEA.

The V and J genes are TRBV7-2 and TRBJ2-5; D ambiguous. This CDR3 has 15 residues. Germline V CDR1 and CDR2: SGHTA, FQGNSA. Trimming took off 5 bases at V and 3 bases at J, with 16 bases between the two ends. CDR3 nucleotide sequence: TGTGCCAGCAGCCCCCGAGGTAGCATGAAAGAGACCCAGTACTTC. It encodes CASSPRGSMKETQYF.

This clonotype was seen ten or more times. The V call is TRBV27, the J call TRBJ2-3, with D possibly called TRBD1 or TRBD2 (5 bases each). V dropped 6 bases and J dropped 3 bases, with 16 bases sitting between them. Germline V gene data show CDR1 as MNHEY and CDR2 as SMNVEV (reference sequence). This CDR3 has 15 residues. Written as DNA, the CDR3 is TGTGCCAGCAGAAGGTTGGGGGAGCTAACAGATACGCAGTATTTT. It translates to CASRRLGELTDTQYF.

This clonotype appeared many times. This rearrangement joins TRBV6-2 or TRBV6-3 to TRBJ2-1; D gene ambiguous. Germline CDR1 is MNHEY and CDR2 is SVGEGT. The ends were cut back, 5 bases at V and 11 bases at J, with 7 bases in the middle. This CDR3 has 10 residues. This CDR3 is CASSSSQQFF. The CDR3 DNA is TGTGCCAGCAGTAGCAGTCAGCAGTTCTTC.

This clonotype was counted between two and nine times. This chain connects TRBV7-8 to TRBJ2-4; 16 bases line up with TRBD2. The germline CDR1 and CDR2 sequences are SGHVS and FQNEAQ. Trimming took 0 bases from V and 7 from J; bases not matched to a gene: 9. CDR3 size: 19 residues. The CDR3 sequence: CASSLALVGLAGGRNIQYF. The CDR3, as DNA: TGTGCCAGCAGCTTAGCGCTTGTGGGACTAGCGGGGGGGCGGAACATTCAGTACTTC.